The TCR beta chain under discussion was sequenced for a study of shared clonotypes between healthy human individuals. Libraries were prepared by immunoSEQ multiplex PCR; TCRdb keeps only in-frame clonotypes and omits some of them. The sample contains about 600,000 clones, about 95% of which appear only once. V shed 2 bases and J 4 bases; nucleotides not matched to a gene: 3. Looked up from germline, CDR1 is LNHDA and CDR2 is SQIVND (reference sequence). This CDR3 comprises 14 residues. CD45RO negativity and positive selection for CCR7 defined naive CD8 cells, a population that excluded terminally differentiated effector memory CD45RA+ cells.

The chain recombines TRBV19 with TRBJ1-1; 8 nucleotides match TRBD1. The sample comprised naive CD8+ T cells sorted from blood. The sequence was obtained from a woman aged 30 to 39 in good health. The CDR3 DNA reads TGTGCCAGTAGTATACAGGGGGCGGCCACTGAAGCTTTCTTT. Translation: CASSIQGAATEAFF.